This note documents a single TCR beta chain sequence. Looked up from germline, CDR1 is SGHRS and CDR2 is YFSETQ. The CDR3 is made up of 16 amino acids. Losses at the gene ends were 0 bases for V and 6 bases for J; bases not matched to a gene: 5. The record originates from a study of shared clonotypes between healthy human individuals. Authors' processing steps: ImmunoSEQ output lacked quality scores and full-length reads, limiting matched filtering. The method was immunoSEQ multiplex PCR; TCRdb's version includes in-frame clones alone and lacks a portion of them. V, J and clone size are taken as reported in that table, and D and trimming were inferred from the DNA itself. In the table there are roughly 1,000,000 clones, approximately 78% of which are singletons.

Sequencing was performed on memory CD4+ T cells from PBMCs. Subset of the sample: CD45RA-negative fraction. The chain employs TRBV5-1 and TRBJ2-3; TRBD1 agrees at 12 bases. This TCR was sampled from a man in his late teens or twenties in good health. Some clones in this sample may be carry-over from other donors' samples. This CDR3 reads CASSLEGTGGRDTQYF. The CDR3 DNA reads TGCGCCAGCAGCTTGGAAGGGACAGGGGGCAGGGATACGCAGTATTTT.